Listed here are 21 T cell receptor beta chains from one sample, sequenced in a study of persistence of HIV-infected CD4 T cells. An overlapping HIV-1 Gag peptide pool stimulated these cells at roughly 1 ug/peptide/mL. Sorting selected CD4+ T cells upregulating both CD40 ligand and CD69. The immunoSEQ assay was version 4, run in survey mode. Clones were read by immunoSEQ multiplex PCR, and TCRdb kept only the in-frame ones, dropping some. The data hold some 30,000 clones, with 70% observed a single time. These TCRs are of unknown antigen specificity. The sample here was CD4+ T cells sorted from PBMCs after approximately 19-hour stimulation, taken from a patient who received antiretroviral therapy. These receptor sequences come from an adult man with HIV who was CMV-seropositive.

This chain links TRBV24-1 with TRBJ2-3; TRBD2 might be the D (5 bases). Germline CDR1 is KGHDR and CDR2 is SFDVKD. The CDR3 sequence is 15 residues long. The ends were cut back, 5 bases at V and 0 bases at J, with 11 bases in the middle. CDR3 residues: CATSGASRSTDTQYF. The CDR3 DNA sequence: TGTGCCACCAGTGGGGCTAGCCGTAGCACAGATACGCAGTATTTT.

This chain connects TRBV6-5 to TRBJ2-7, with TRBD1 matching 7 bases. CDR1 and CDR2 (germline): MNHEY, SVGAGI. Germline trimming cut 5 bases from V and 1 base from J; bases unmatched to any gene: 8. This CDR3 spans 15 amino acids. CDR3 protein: CASSHNRGPSYEQYF. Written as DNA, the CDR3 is TGTGCCAGCAGTCATAACAGGGGCCCATCCTACGAGCAGTACTTC.

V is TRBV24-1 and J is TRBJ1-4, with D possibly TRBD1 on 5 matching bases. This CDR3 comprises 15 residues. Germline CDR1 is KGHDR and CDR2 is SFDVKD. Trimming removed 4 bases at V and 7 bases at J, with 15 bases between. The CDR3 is CATSEHGTGGEKLFF. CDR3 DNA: TGTGCCACCAGTGAACACGGAACAGGTGGTGAAAAACTGTTTTTT.

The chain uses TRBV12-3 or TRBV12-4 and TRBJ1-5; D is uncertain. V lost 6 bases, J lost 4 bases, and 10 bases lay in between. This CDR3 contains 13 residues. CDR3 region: CASREQVNQPQHF. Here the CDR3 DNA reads TGTGCCAGCAGGGAGCAGGTTAATCAGCCCCAGCATTTT.

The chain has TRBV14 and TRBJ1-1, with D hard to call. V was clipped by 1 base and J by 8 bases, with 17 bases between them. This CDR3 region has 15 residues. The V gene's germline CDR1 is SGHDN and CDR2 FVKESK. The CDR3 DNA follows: TGTGCCAGCAGCCAAGGAAGAGTTGGGTGGGTAGAAGCTTTCTTT. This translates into CASSQGRVGWVEAFF.

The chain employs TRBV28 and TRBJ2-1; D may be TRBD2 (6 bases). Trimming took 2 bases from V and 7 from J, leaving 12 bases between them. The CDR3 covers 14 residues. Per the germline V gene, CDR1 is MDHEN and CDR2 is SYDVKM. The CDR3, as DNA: TGTGCCAGCAGTTTAGCCAGGGAGGCGAATGAGCAGTTCTTC. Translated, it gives CASSLAREANEQFF. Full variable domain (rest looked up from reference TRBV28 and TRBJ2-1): DVKVTQSSRYLVKRTGEKVFLECVQDMDHENMFWYRQDPGLGLRLIYFSYDVKMKEKGDIPEGYSVSREKKERFSLILESASTNQTSMYLCASSLAREANEQFFGPGTRLTVL.

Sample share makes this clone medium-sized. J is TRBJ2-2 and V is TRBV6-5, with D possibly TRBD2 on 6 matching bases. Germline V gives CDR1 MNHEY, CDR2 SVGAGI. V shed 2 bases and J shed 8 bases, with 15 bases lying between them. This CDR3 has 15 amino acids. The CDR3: CASSYEAGLRGELFF. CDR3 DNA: TGTGCCAGCAGTTACGAAGCGGGCCTTAGAGGGGAGCTGTTTTTT.

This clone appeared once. The CDR3 reads CASSGGQAQIPNTEAFF. In DNA, the CDR3 is TGTGCCAGCAGCGGGGGACAGGCGCAAATACCGAACACTGAAGCTTTCTTT. The chain couples TRBV5-4 to TRBJ1-1, with 8 bases aligning to TRBD1. V was clipped by 4 bases and J by 1 base; unmatched bases: 12. The CDR3 covers 17 residues. Germline loops: CDR1 SGHNT, CDR2 YYREEE (reference sequence). Full variable domain (rest looked up from reference TRBV5-4 and TRBJ1-1): ETGVTQSPTHLIKTRGQQVTLRCSSQSGHNTVSWYQQALGQGPQFIFQYYREEENGRGNFPPRFSGLQFPNYSSELNVNALELDDSALYLCASSGGQAQIPNTEAFFGQGTRLTVV.

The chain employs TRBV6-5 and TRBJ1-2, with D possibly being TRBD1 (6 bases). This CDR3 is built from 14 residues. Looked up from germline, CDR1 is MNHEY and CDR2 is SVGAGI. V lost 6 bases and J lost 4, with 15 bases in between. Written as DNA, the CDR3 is TGTGCCAGCAGGGACAGTATCGGGGGCTATGGCTACACCTTC. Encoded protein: CASRDSIGGYGYTF.

In DNA, the CDR3 is TGCGCCAGCAGCTTGGAACAGTCAGATGGCTACACCTTC. It specifies CASSLEQSDGYTF. The rearrangement joins TRBV5-1 to TRBJ1-2; D not certain. Germline V gene lookup returns CDR1 SGHRS and CDR2 YFSETQ. CDR3 length: 13 amino acids. Trimming took 0 bases from V and 6 from J, leaving 9 bases between them. Using reference TRBV5-1 and TRBJ1-2 for the parts outside the CDR3, the full variable domain is KAGVTQTPRYLIKTRGQQVTLSCSPISGHRSVSWYQQTPGQGLQFLFEYFSETQRNKGNFPGRFSGRQFSNSRSEMNVSTLELGDSALYLCASSLEQSDGYTFGSGTRLTVV.

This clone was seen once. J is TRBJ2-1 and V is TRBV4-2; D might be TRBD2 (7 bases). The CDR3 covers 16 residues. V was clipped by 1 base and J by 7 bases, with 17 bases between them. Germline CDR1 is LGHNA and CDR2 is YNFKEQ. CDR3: CASSQVEMGGPNEQFF. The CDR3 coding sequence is TGTGCCAGCAGCCAAGTCGAAATGGGGGGGCCTAATGAGCAGTTCTTC.

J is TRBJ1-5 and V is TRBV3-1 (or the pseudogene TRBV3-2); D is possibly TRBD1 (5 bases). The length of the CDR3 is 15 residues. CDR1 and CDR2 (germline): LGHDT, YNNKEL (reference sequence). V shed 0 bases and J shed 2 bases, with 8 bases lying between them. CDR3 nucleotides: TGTGCCAGCAGCCAAGAAGGCAGGGGCAATCAGCCCCAGCATTTT. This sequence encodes CASSQEGRGNQPQHF.

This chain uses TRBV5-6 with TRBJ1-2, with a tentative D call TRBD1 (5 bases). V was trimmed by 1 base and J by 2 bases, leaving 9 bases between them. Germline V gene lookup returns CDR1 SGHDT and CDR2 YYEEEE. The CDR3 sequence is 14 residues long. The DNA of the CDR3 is TGTGCCAGCAGCTTGTCGGGGGTCAACTATGGCTACACCTTC. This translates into CASSLSGVNYGYTF.

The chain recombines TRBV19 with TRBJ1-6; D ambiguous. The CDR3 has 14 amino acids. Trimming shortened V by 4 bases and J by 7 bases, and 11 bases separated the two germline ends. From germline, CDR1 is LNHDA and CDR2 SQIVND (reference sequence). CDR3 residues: CASSTDGLNSPLHF. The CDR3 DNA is TGTGCCAGTAGTACGGACGGACTCAATTCACCCCTCCACTTT.

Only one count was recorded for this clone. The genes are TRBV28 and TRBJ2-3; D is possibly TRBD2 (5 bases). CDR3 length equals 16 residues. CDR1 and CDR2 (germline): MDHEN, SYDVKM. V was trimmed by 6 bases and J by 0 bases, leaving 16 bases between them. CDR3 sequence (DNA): TGTGCCAGCAGCCGGAGGAGCTTTTCTAGCACAGATACGCAGTATTTT. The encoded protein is CASSRRSFSSTDTQYF. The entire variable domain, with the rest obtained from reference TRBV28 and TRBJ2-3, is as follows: DVKVTQSSRYLVKRTGEKVFLECVQDMDHENMFWYRQDPGLGLRLIYFSYDVKMKEKGDIPEGYSVSREKKERFSLILESASTNQTSMYLCASSRRSFSSTDTQYFGPGTRLTVL.

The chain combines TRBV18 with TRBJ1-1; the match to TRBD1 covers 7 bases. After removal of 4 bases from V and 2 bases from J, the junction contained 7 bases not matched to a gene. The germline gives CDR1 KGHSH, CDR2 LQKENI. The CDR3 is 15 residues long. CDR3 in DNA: TGTGCCAGCTCACTTGCCCGGGACAGAAACACTGAAGCTTTCTTT. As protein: CASSLARDRNTEAFF.

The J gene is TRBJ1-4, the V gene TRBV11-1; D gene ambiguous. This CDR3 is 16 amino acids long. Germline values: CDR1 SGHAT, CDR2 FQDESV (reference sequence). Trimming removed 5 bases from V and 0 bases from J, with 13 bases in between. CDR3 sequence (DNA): TGTGCCAGCAGCCAATCCCGGGTGACAACTAATGAAAAACTGTTTTTT. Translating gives CASSQSRVTTNEKLFF.

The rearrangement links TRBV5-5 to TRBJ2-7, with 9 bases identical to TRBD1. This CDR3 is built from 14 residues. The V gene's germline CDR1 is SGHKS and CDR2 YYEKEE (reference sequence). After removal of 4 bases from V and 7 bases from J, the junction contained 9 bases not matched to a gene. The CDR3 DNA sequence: TGTGCCAGCAGCGTAACAGGGGGCGCGTGGGAGCAGTACTTC. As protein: CASSVTGGAWEQYF.

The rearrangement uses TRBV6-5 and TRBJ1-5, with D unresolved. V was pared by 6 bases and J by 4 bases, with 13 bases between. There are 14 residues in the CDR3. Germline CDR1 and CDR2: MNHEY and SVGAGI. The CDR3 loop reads CASSSPRRNQPQHF. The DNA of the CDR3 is TGTGCCAGCAGCTCGCCTAGAAGGAATCAGCCCCAGCATTTT.

CDR3 sequence reads: CATRLAGGPATQYF. The CDR3 region has the DNA TGTGCCACCCGACTAGCGGGGGGGCCCGCTACGCAGTATTTT. The chain has TRBV21-1 and TRBJ2-3; TRBD2, the table's D call, was not compared with the DNA. TRBV21-1 is annotated as a pseudogene. This CDR3 is built from 14 residues.

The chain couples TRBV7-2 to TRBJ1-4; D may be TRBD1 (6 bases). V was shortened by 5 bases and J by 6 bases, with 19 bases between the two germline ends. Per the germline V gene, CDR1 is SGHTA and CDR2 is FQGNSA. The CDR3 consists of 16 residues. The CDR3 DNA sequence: TGTGCCAGCAGCCCAAGAGGGGCTACAGGGCATGAAAAACTGTTTTTT. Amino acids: CASSPRGATGHEKLFF.